The clone carrying this T cell receptor beta chain was counted only a few times. The antigen remains unidentified. Healthy bone marrow donors made up the donor group. The study ran its PCR with 60 Vbeta and 13 Jbeta primers. Clones were sequenced by immunoSEQ multiplex PCR, and TCRdb holds only the in-frame ones, with some missing. Of some 120,000 clones listed, approximately 17% are singletons. This CDR3 has 14 amino acids. The V gene end was trimmed by 7 bases and the J gene end by 5 bases; junction bases not matched to a gene: 11. Germline V lookup: CDR1 MNHGY, CDR2 SVAAGI. These data belong to a study of cytomegalovirus exposure and HLA in healthy donors. General study results and limits: TCR association rates varied by HLA locus in a later analysis, with DRB1 highest and HLA-C lowest. TCR sequences were mostly rare, though some public TCRs occurred in many donors.

The sample comprised PBMCs. This clonotype was sampled from a female donor in good health and CMV-seropositive. V gene TRBV6-9 combines with J gene TRBJ2-7; the match to TRBD2 covers 7 bases. CDR3 nucleotides: TGTGCCAGCAAAACGGGGGGTCCGGGGGACGAGCAGTACTTC. Encoded protein: CASKTGGPGDEQYF.